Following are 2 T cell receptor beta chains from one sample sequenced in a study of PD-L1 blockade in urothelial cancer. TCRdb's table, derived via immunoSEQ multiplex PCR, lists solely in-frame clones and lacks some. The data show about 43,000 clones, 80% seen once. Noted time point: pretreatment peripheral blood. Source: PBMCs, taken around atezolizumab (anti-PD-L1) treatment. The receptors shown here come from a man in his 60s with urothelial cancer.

As DNA, the CDR3 is TGTGCCAGCAGTCTCACCGGGACAGGGGGTACTGAAGCTTTCTTT. Its translation: CASSLTGTGGTEAFF. The V and J genes are TRBV27 and TRBJ1-1; 11 bases are a match to TRBD1. V lost 5 bases and J lost 5; bases outside the gene matches: 7. This CDR3 is built from 15 residues. The germline V gene encodes CDR1 MNHEY and CDR2 SMNVEV (reference sequence).

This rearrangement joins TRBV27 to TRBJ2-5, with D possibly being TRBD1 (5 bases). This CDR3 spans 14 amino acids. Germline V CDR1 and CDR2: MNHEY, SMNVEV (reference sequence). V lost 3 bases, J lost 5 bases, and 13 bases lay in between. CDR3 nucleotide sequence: TGTGCCAGCAGTTTCGACAGCGCGATTGAGACCCAGTACTTC. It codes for CASSFDSAIETQYF.